This T cell receptor (beta chain) was obtained from a study of T cells in Graves' hyperthyroidism and ophthalmopathy. Graves' hyperthyroidism is called stable when ophthalmopathy does not progress within 18 months. Pregnant or lactating patients were excluded, as were those with uncontrolled infection or other autoimmune disease. Based on clinical symptoms, serum thyroxine and TRAb, thyroid ultrasound and orbital computed tomography, diagnoses were reached. This CDR3 region has 15 residues. The V gene end was trimmed by 3 bases and the J gene end by 1 base; junction bases not matched to a gene: 2. The germline CDR1 and CDR2 sequences are LNHDA and SQIVND (reference sequence). RNA transcripts were the template for amplifying TCR beta CDR3 regions. First-round RT-PCR targeting the TCR CDR3 was performed with the HTBI primer set. In TCRdb, the multiplex PCR reads were re-called with MiXCR into one record per CDR3 protein. The sample includes 700,000 or so distinct CDR3 sequences, less than 20% of them seen just once.

As regards this clonotype: Its antigen remains unknown.

Overall study findings and caveats: Progression to ophthalmopathy was predicted a median of approximately 6.4 months early.

What was sequenced was blood. This TCR was sampled from a man aged 18 to 29 with Graves' hyperthyroidism. The V gene is TRBV19, the J gene TRBJ2-5; 10 nucleotides align to TRBD2. In DNA, the CDR3 is TGTGCCAGTAGTATGACTAGCGGGCCCCAAGAGACCCAGTACTTC. This gives the protein CASSMTSGPQETQYF. Together with reference TRBV19 and TRBJ2-5, the CDR3 gives the full variable domain: DGGITQSPKYLFRKEGQNVTLSCEQNLNHDAMYWYRQDPGQGLRLIYYSQIVNDFQKGDIAEGYSVSREKKESFPLTVTSAQKNPTAFYLCASSMTSGPQETQYFGPGTRLLVL.